The 18 T cell receptor beta chains presented below share a single source sample, sequenced in a study of blood T cells in healthy people across ages. A J-beta primer mix and a sample-barcoded 5' primer were used in a second PCR of roughly 6 to 12 cycles. One entry per CDR3 protein results from TCRdb running MiXCR on the 5' RACE reads. Seen here are over a million distinct CDR3 sequences, more than 40% observed once, and the top ten hold around 18%. Sequencing was carried out using blood. Source of these receptors: a woman aged 60-70 years in good health.

This clonotype has only a few counts. The DNA for the CDR3 is TGCAGTGCTAGAGAGATGGGATCCTGGGAGCAGTACTTC. It translates to CSAREMGSWEQYF. J is TRBJ2-7 and V is TRBV20-1; D not resolved. This CDR3 has 13 amino acids. The V end lost 0 bases, the J end lost 7 bases, and 13 bases lay between the germline ends. Germline V gene data show CDR1 as DFQATT and CDR2 as SNEGSKA (reference sequence).

With respect to this clonotype: A much more abundant neighbour one base away suggests this may be a read error. The V and J genes are TRBV29-1 and TRBJ2-5; D uncertain. This CDR3 comprises 11 residues. In germline, CDR1 is SQVTM, CDR2 ANQGSEA. The CDR3 loop reads CSVFLQETRYF. As DNA, the CDR3 is TGCAGCGTATTCCTTCAAGAGACCCGGTACTTC.

The chain combines TRBV28 with TRBJ2-4; TRBD1 is a possible D gene (5 bases). CDR1 and CDR2 (germline): MDHEN, SYDVKM. The germline V and J ends were trimmed by 3 bases and 15 bases, with 12 bases remaining between them. There are 11 residues in the CDR3. CDR3 in DNA: TGTGCCAGCAGTTTTGGGGCAGGGCTGTACTTC. It encodes CASSFGAGLYF.

The V call is TRBV19, the J call TRBJ1-2; D remains unclear. Germline V lookup: CDR1 LNHDA, CDR2 SQIVND (reference sequence). The CDR3 contains 13 residues. V gave up 7 bases and J gave up 4 bases, with 13 bases separating them. CDR3 coding DNA: TGTGCCAGTACTTTCCGGATCCCCTATGGCTACACCTTC. Protein product: CASTFRIPYGYTF.

This clonotype was seen repeatedly, ten times or more. The chain employs TRBV7-2 and TRBJ2-3; 10 nucleotides agree with TRBD1. Trimming took 5 bases from V and 3 from J; bases not matched to a gene: 11. From germline, CDR1 is SGHTA and CDR2 FQGNSA. The CDR3 totals 17 residues. This CDR3 is CASSRRVRTGGTDTQYF. In DNA form, the CDR3 reads TGTGCCAGCAGCCGACGCGTAAGGACAGGGGGGACAGATACGCAGTATTTT.

V gene TRBV7-8 combines with J gene TRBJ2-6; 8 nucleotides align to TRBD2. Germline trimming cut 5 bases from V and 0 bases from J; bases unmatched to any gene: 12. The CDR3 runs 19 residues. Germline loops: CDR1 SGHVS, CDR2 FQNEAQ. The CDR3 reads CASSPRLAGLSSGANVLTF. DNA for the CDR3: TGTGCCAGCAGCCCCAGGCTAGCGGGCCTGAGCTCTGGGGCCAACGTCCTGACTTTC.

This clonotype was counted between two and nine times. The CDR3 DNA is TGTGCCAGCAGCCAAGATCTCAGCGCTCCCCGCGAGCAGTACTTC. Translation gives CASSQDLSAPREQYF. V is TRBV3-1 and J is TRBJ2-7; D uncertain. CDR1 LGHDT and CDR2 YNNKEL come from the germline V gene (reference sequence). The CDR3 consists of 15 residues. V lost 0 bases to trimming and J lost 6 bases, with 15 bases between them.

This clonotype was counted many times. The chain combines TRBV10-3 with TRBJ2-7; possibly TRBD2 for D (5 bases). The germline V and J ends were trimmed by 8 bases and 7 bases, with 24 bases remaining between them. The V gene's germline CDR1 is ENHRY and CDR2 SYGVKD. The CDR3 extends over 15 amino acids. The CDR3 DNA is TGTGCCATCCATGGCGACCGGTCGGGGTCGGATGAGCAGTACTTC. As protein: CAIHGDRSGSDEQYF.

This clonotype has more than one count but fewer than ten. The rearrangement joins TRBV4-1 to TRBJ2-1; TRBD2 aligns across 13 bases. Germline V gives CDR1 MGHRA, CDR2 YSYEKL. The CDR3 contains 17 residues. J lost 7 bases, V lost 2 bases, and 8 bases had no gene match. The CDR3 sequence: CASSQPRLAGGKNEQFF. In nucleotides, the CDR3 is TGCGCCAGCAGCCAACCCCGACTAGCGGGAGGTAAAAATGAGCAGTTCTTC.

This chain's CDR3 is CASSPRQESPDTEAFF. The CDR3 nucleotides are TGTGCCAGCTCACCAAGACAGGAATCCCCGGACACTGAAGCTTTCTTT. The J gene is TRBJ1-1, the V gene TRBV18; tentative D call: TRBD1 (6 bases). The V gene lost 2 bases and the J gene lost 3 bases, with 16 bases spanning the gap. The CDR3 loop spans 16 amino acids. From germline, CDR1 is KGHSH and CDR2 LQKENI.

Only a few counts were recorded for this clonotype. The chain recombines TRBV12-3 or TRBV12-4 with TRBJ2-7; no firm D call. V shed 0 bases and J shed 7 bases, with 10 bases lying between them. The CDR3 sequence is 13 residues long. In DNA, the CDR3 is TGTGCCAGCAGTTTAGCGCTCTTATATGAGCAGTACTTC. As protein: CASSLALLYEQYF.

This clonotype was recorded at least ten times. The chain joins TRBV20-1 to TRBJ2-4; TRBD1 or TRBD2 may be the D gene (5 bases each). CDR1 is DFQATT and CDR2 is SNEGSKA in the germline V gene (reference sequence). The CDR3 loop spans 14 amino acids. V lost 3 bases and J lost 8, with 17 bases in between. CDR3 region: CSASDSGLGDIQYF. The CDR3 nucleotides are TGCAGTGCTAGCGATTCGGGGTTGGGGGACATTCAGTACTTC.

This clonotype was detected once. The rearrangement joins TRBV3-1 to TRBJ2-5; 14 bases align to TRBD2. CDR1 is LGHDT and CDR2 is YNNKEL in the germline V gene (reference sequence). CDR3 size: 18 residues. After removal of 1 base from V and 2 bases from J, the junction contained 6 bases not matched to a gene. The CDR3 coding sequence is TGTGCCAGCAGCCAAGTAGGGACTAGCGGGAGAGCGCAAGAGACCCAGTACTTC. This translates into CASSQVGTSGRAQETQYF.

This clonotype was seen more than once but under ten times. This chain uses TRBV6-2 or TRBV6-3 with TRBJ2-3; D unresolved. Trimming left V 7 bases short and J 4 bases short, with 12 bases between. The V gene's germline CDR1 is MNHEY and CDR2 SVGEGT. The CDR3 spans 13 residues. The DNA of the CDR3 is TGTGCCAGCAATCTGAAGGGTGCAGATACGCAGTATTTT. It encodes CASNLKGADTQYF.

The chain couples TRBV20-1 to TRBJ2-7, with TRBD2 matching 10 bases. Germline trimming cut 0 bases from V and 5 bases from J; bases unmatched to any gene: 10. Per germline, CDR1 DFQATT and CDR2 SNEGSKA (reference sequence). The CDR3 is 16 amino acids. This CDR3 reads CSARDLASGSFHEQYF. The CDR3 DNA sequence: TGCAGTGCTAGAGATCTCGCTAGCGGGAGTTTCCACGAGCAGTACTTC.

The rearrangement joins TRBV6-1 to TRBJ1-4; tentative D call: TRBD1 (6 bases). The CDR3 is made up of 16 amino acids. Deletions cut 1 base from V and 0 bases from J, with 9 bases between. Germline CDR1 is MNHNS and CDR2 is SASEGT. CDR3 nucleotide sequence: TGTGCCAGCAGTGAAGGCAGGGGCCCAACTAATGAAAAACTGTTTTTT. This sequence encodes CASSEGRGPTNEKLFF.

This sequence joins TRBV28 and TRBJ2-1, with TRBD1 identical over 7 bases. V dropped 1 base and J dropped 2; count of bases not matched to a gene: 2. Germline-derived CDR1 and CDR2 are MDHEN and SYDVKM. This CDR3 is built from 15 residues. The CDR3 reads CASSLSGQPYNEQFF. CDR3 DNA sequence: TGTGCCAGCAGTTTATCGGGACAGCCCTACAATGAGCAGTTCTTC.

The V call is TRBV5-4, the J call TRBJ2-5; 11 nucleotides match TRBD2. Losses at the gene ends were 8 bases for V and 3 bases for J; bases not matched to a gene: 18. CDR1 SGHNT and CDR2 YYREEE come from the germline V gene (reference sequence). The CDR3 has 18 residues. The chain's CDR3 is CARKILLAGERPEETQYF. The CDR3 nucleotides are TGTGCCAGAAAAATCTTACTAGCGGGAGAGAGACCCGAAGAGACCCAGTACTTC.